This is a list of T cell receptor beta chains from one sample in a study of OX40 agonist ivuxolimab in advanced cancers. This table comes from immunoSEQ multiplex PCR, and its TCRdb copy is limited to in-frame clones, with some not included. This table has under 65,000 clones, about 86% appearing once. The source was CD4+ or CD8+ T cells sorted from blood, collected in a trial of the OX40 agonist ivuxolimab. The receptors derive from an adult with an advanced solid tumor such as melanoma, head and neck, liver or kidney cancer. Both conserved end residues are part of each CDR3. D genes are given only for firm matches. Some rows mark clone size as missing; the rest say once, few, many or name a class of expanded clone.

18	TRBD2	TRBV9	.	TRBJ2-1	TGTGCCAGCAGCGTAGTTCTAGCGGGAGTTCCCTCCTACAATGAGCAGTTCTTC	CASSVVLAGVPSYNEQFF
15	TRBD2	TRBV4-1	once	TRBJ2-7	TGCGCCAGCAGCCCCATGACTAGCGGGACTTCCGAGCAGTACTTC	CASSPMTSGTSEQYF
12	.	TRBV6-1	few	TRBJ1-2	TGTGCCAGCAGTGGAGGACAGTCCGGCTACACCTTC	CASSGGQSGYTF
11	.	TRBV6-1	.	TRBJ1-1	TGTGCCAGCGTCAGCTGGCCTGAAGCTTTCTTT	CASVSWPEAFF
15	TRBD2	TRBV19	.	TRBJ2-2	TGTGCCAGTACGCGGGCTAGCGGAACCACCGGGGAGCTGTTTTTT	CASTRASGTTGELFF
15	.	TRBV11-2	.	TRBJ2-1	TGTGCCAGCAGCCCCCACGGGGGAGCTGACTATGAGCAGTTCTTC	CASSPHGGADYEQFF
13	.	TRBV5-4	once	TRBJ1-2	TGTGCCAGCAAGGACATCGGGGATTATGGCTACACCTTC	CASKDIGDYGYTF
14	TRBD2	TRBV30	.	TRBJ2-1	TGTGCCTGGAGCGAACTAGCGGGGGACAATGAGCAGTTCTTC	CAWSELAGDNEQFF
13	.	TRBV29-1	few	TRBJ1-1	TGCAGCGGGGGTAACGGCCCCAGGACTGAAGCTTTCTTT	CSGGNGPRTEAFF
13	.	TRBV7-2	.	TRBJ2-7	TGTGCCAGCACCCGAGGAAGAACCTACGAGCAGTACTTC	CASTRGRTYEQYF
17	TRBD1	TRBV9	.	TRBJ2-1	TGTGCCAGCAGCCGCGAGATTAGGGGACAGGTTCGAGCTGAGCAGTTCTTC	CASSREIRGQVRAEQFF
14	.	TRBV12-1	.	TRBJ2-5	TGTGCCAGCAGCTCCGGGACGACTCAAGAGACCCAGTACTTC	CASSSGTTQETQYF
15	.	TRBV4-2	.	TRBJ2-6	TGTGCCAGCAGCCAGGGGGCAGGTGGGGCCAACGTCCTGACTTTC	CASSQGAGGANVLTF
14	TRBD1	TRBV30	.	TRBJ1-5	TGTGCCTGGAGCCGGACAGGGGGCAATCAGCCCCAGCATTTT	CAWSRTGGNQPQHF
12	TRBD1	TRBV6-5	.	TRBJ1-2	TGTGCCAGCAGCGGACAGGTTGGTGGCTACACCTTC	CASSGQVGGYTF
11	.	TRBV2	few	TRBJ2-7	TGTGCCAGCTGGGATCAGTACGAGCAGTACTTC	CASWDQYEQYF
12	.	TRBV7-3	once	TRBJ1-1	TGTGCCAGCAGCCCCGGACGGATTGAAGCTTTCTTT	CASSPGRIEAFF
12	.	TRBV15	.	TRBJ1-5	TGTGCCACCAGCGCCGAGGTACAGCCCCAGCATTTT	CATSAEVQPQHF
15	TRBD1	TRBV2	.	TRBJ1-4	TGTGCCAGCAGTGATTCTGGACAGGGGGATGAAAAACTGTTTTTT	CASSDSGQGDEKLFF
15	.	TRBV4-2	once	TRBJ2-3	TGTGCCAGCAGCCAACTGGTTGGTGGCGGCGATACGCAGTATTTT	CASSQLVGGGDTQYF
17	TRBD2	TRBV11-2	.	TRBJ2-3	TGTGCCAGCAGCCCCGGGGGAGCGGGGTTTAGCACAGATACGCAGTATTTT	CASSPGGAGFSTDTQYF
12	.	TRBV28	.	TRBJ1-2	TGTGCCAGCTCTATCTTGAACTATGGCTACACCTTC	CASSILNYGYTF
13	.	TRBV11-2	.	TRBJ2-1	TGTGCCAGCAGCTTAGCGGCTTACAATGAGCAGTTCTTC	CASSLAAYNEQFF
14	.	TRBV9	.	TRBJ2-6	TGTGCCAGCAGCTCGGAAGCTGGGGCCAACGTCCTGACTTTC	CASSSEAGANVLTF
15	.	TRBV28	few	TRBJ1-5	TGTGCCAGCAGTTCATCCGGGGGCCCCCATCAGCCCCAGCATTTT	CASSSSGGPHQPQHF
13	.	TRBV4-1	.	TRBJ2-3	TGCGCCAGCAGCCAAGGCCTTGCCGATACGCAGTATTTT	CASSQGLADTQYF
15	TRBD1	TRBV5-1	.	TRBJ1-4	TGCGCCAGCATGGGACAGGGAATTACTAATGAAAAACTGTTTTTT	CASMGQGITNEKLFF
14	TRBD1	TRBV6-5	.	TRBJ1-4	TGTGCCAGCAGTTTATCAGGGGGCAAGGAAAAACTGTTTTTT	CASSLSGGKEKLFF
15	.	TRBV7-2	.	TRBJ2-1	TGTGCCAGCACCCCCCACGCCAGCTCCAACAATGAGCAGTTCTTC	CASTPHASSNNEQFF
14	.	TRBV6-1	.	TRBJ1-4	TGTGCCAGCAGGATGGCAGGCTTCAATGAAAAACTGTTTTTT	CASRMAGFNEKLFF
14	TRBD2	TRBV6-1	.	TRBJ2-7	TGTGCCAGCAGCGCCGAGAGACTAGCGGGGGAGCAGTACTTC	CASSAERLAGEQYF
12	.	TRBV10-3	.	TRBJ2-1	TGTGCCATCAGTGAGTCTTACAATGAGCAGTTCTTC	CAISESYNEQFF
13	.	TRBV10-3	.	TRBJ2-2	TGTGCCATCAGTGGGCCAAACACCGGGGAGCTGTTTTTT	CAISGPNTGELFF
18	.	TRBV4-1	once	TRBJ2-1	TGCGCCAGCAGCCAAGATCTACAGCTGGCGGACGCCTACAATGAGCAGTTCTTC	CASSQDLQLADAYNEQFF
13	.	TRBV18	.	TRBJ1-1	TGTGCCAGCTCAGACACTTGGGGTGCGGGAGCTTTCTTT	CASSDTWGAGAFF
13	.	TRBV6-1	.	TRBJ2-3	TGTGCCAGCAGTGAAGTTGAAGGGAATACGCAGTATTTT	CASSEVEGNTQYF
12	.	TRBV30	.	TRBJ1-5	TGTGCCTGGAGCGGACAATATCAGCCCCAGCATTTT	CAWSGQYQPQHF
17	TRBD1	TRBV9	.	TRBJ2-5	TGTGCCAGCAGCGTAGCTGGTACAGGGGTGAGGGGAGAGACCCAGTACTTC	CASSVAGTGVRGETQYF
15	.	TRBV6-1	.	TRBJ2-2	TGTGCCAGCAGTTGGACCCAGGGGGGCATCGGGGAGCTGTTTTTT	CASSWTQGGIGELFF
15	TRBD1	TRBV18	.	TRBJ2-3	TGTGCCAGCTCGCCGGGACAGGGATACACAGATACGCAGTATTTT	CASSPGQGYTDTQYF
15	TRBD1	TRBV7-3	.	TRBJ1-1	TGTGCCAGCAGCTTAACGGGACAGAGGAACACTGAAGCTTTCTTT	CASSLTGQRNTEAFF
13	.	TRBV14	once	TRBJ1-5	TGTGCCAGCAGTCGGGACGCGAATCAGCCCCAGCATTTT	CASSRDANQPQHF
14	.	TRBV28	.	TRBJ1-1	TGTGCCAGCAGTTTAGGGCGGGGGAACACTGAAGCTTTCTTT	CASSLGRGNTEAFF
15	TRBD2	TRBV19	.	TRBJ2-1	TGTGCCAGTAGTCCAGGACTAGCGGGGTCCCTGGAGCAGTTCTTC	CASSPGLAGSLEQFF